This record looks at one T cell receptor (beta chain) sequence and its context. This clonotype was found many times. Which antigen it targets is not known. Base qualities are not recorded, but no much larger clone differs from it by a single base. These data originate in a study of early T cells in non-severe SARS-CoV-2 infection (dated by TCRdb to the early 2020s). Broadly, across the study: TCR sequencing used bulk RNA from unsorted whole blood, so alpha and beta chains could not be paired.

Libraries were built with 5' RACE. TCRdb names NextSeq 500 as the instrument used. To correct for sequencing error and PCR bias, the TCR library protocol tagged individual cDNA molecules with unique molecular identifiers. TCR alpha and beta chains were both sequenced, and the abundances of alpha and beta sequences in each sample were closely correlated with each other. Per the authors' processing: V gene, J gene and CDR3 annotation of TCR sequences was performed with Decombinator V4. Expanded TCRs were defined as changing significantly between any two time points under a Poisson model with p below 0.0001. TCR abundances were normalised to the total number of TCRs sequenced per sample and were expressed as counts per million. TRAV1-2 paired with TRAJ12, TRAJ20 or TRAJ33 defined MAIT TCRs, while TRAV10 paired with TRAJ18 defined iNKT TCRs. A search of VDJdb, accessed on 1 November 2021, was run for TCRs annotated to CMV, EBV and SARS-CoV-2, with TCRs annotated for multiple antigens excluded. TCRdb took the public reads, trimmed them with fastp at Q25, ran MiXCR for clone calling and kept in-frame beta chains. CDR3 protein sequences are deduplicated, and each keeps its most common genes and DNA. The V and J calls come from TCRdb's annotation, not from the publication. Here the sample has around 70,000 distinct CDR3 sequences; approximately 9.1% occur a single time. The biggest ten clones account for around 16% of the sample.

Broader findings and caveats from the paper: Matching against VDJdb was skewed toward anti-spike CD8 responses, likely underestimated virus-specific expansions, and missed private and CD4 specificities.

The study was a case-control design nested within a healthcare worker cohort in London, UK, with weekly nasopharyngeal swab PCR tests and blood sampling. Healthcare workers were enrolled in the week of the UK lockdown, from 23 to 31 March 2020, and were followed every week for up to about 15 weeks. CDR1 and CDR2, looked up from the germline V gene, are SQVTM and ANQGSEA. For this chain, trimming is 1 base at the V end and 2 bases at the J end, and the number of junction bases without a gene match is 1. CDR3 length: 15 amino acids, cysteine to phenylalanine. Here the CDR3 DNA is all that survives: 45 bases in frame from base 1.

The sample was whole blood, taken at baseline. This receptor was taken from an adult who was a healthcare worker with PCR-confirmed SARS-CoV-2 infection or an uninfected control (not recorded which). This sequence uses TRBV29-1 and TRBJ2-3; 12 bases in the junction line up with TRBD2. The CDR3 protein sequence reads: CSVEGLAGVTDTQYF. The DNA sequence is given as TGCAGCGTTGAAGGACTAGCGGGAGTCACAGATACGCAGTATTTT.